The rows below give T cell receptor beta chains drawn from one sample of a study of blood T cell repertoires in COVID-19. Measured with immunoSEQ multiplex PCR; TCRdb has only the in-frame clones, and not every one. The sample lists over 110,000 clones; over 60% were seen once. The sequenced sample consisted of peripheral blood. These receptors were taken from an elderly man with acute or convalescent COVID-19. Each CDR3 is given with its conserved first and last residue. A D gene is named only where the DNA matches it firmly. Clone size is given for some rows only: seen once, a few or many times, or a class if the clone is expanded.

CDR3nt	CDR3aa	v_gene	j_gene	abundance	d_gene
TGTGCCAGCAGCGTAGGGGCAGGGAGGGCCAGGAACACTGAAGCTTTCTTT	CASSVGAGRARNTEAFF	TRBV9	TRBJ1-1	few	.
TGTGCCAGCAGCTTTCCCTCACAGGTTAACTATGGCTACACCTTC	CASSFPSQVNYGYTF	TRBV7-9	TRBJ1-2	.	.
TGTGCCAGCAGCGGCTTGGGACAGGGGTATGGCTACACCTTC	CASSGLGQGYGYTF	TRBV7-2	TRBJ1-2	.	TRBD1
TGTGCCAGCAACCTACAGGGGGCTGAGGGCTACACCTTC	CASNLQGAEGYTF	TRBV5-6	TRBJ1-2	.	TRBD1
TGTGCCAGCTCACCATCACAGCTTGTTGGGGAGACCCAGTACTTC	CASSPSQLVGETQYF	TRBV18	TRBJ2-5	once	.
TGTGCCAGCAGCCATTCGGGGGGTCAGCCCCAGCATTTT	CASSHSGGQPQHF	TRBV5-6	TRBJ1-5	.	.
TGTGCCAGCAGCGACGGGACAGAAAACATTCAGTACTTC	CASSDGTENIQYF	TRBV12-3/TRBV12-4	TRBJ2-4	.	TRBD1
TGCGCCAGCAGCACCGACAGGGCCTATGGCTACACCTTC	CASSTDRAYGYTF	TRBV5-1	TRBJ1-2	.	TRBD1
TGTGCCAGCAGTTACTCGAGCGAGCAGTACTTC	CASSYSSEQYF	TRBV6-5	TRBJ2-7	.	.
TGTGCCAGCAGCTTGGATGGGACTGAGAAAAACATTCAGTACTTC	CASSLDGTEKNIQYF	TRBV5-5	TRBJ2-4	.	.
TGCAGCGTTGAATCCGGGGGTGGCTACACCTTC	CSVESGGGYTF	TRBV29-1	TRBJ1-2	.	.
TGCGCCAGCAGCTTAGGGGACAGGGAAACAGATACGCAGTATTTT	CASSLGDRETDTQYF	TRBV5-1	TRBJ2-3	.	TRBD1
TGTGCCAGCAGCTCGATGGTACGGGGTGGCTACACCTTC	CASSSMVRGGYTF	TRBV7-3	TRBJ1-2	.	.
TGTGCCAGCAGCGTGGGGGGGACCTATAATGAAAAACTGTTTTTT	CASSVGGTYNEKLFF	TRBV9	TRBJ1-4	.	.
TGTGCCAGCAGCCAGGACAGGGAAGAGACCCAGTACTTC	CASSQDREETQYF	TRBV5-6	TRBJ2-5	.	TRBD1
TGTGCCAGCAGCCCCACAGGCGGCAATCAGCCCCAGCATTTT	CASSPTGGNQPQHF	TRBV3-1/TRBV3-2	TRBJ1-5	.	.
TGTGCCAGCTCACCTCAACCGAGGACAGGGCTAGGCACTGAAGCTTTCTTT	CASSPQPRTGLGTEAFF	TRBV18	TRBJ1-1	.	TRBD1
TGTGCCACCAGCGCGGGACAGGGCCTGAAGCAGCCCCAGCATTTT	CATSAGQGLKQPQHF	TRBV15	TRBJ1-5	.	TRBD1
TGTGCCAGCTCACCGCGAGGACTAGCGGGGGGGCGCGTCACCGGGGAGCTGTTTTTT	CASSPRGLAGGRVTGELFF	TRBV18	TRBJ2-2	few	TRBD2
TGTGCCAGCTCACCCTGGGCAGGGCAAGATACGCAGTATTTT	CASSPWAGQDTQYF	TRBV18	TRBJ2-3	many	.
TGTGCCAGCAGCTTTGCAGCGGGGGGACCCTACGAGCAGTACTTC	CASSFAAGGPYEQYF	TRBV11-2	TRBJ2-7	.	TRBD2
TGTGCCAGCAGCAAAAACAGGGGGCGCACAGATACGCAGTATTTT	CASSKNRGRTDTQYF	TRBV7-2	TRBJ2-3	.	TRBD1
TGTGCCAGCAGCTTGGAGCTAGCTGACTACAATGAGCAGTTCTTC	CASSLELADYNEQFF	TRBV5-4	TRBJ2-1	.	.
TGTGCCAGCACCCGCGAACTACAGGGGACCGGGGAGCTGTTTTTT	CASTRELQGTGELFF	TRBV6-6	TRBJ2-2	few	TRBD1
TGTGCCAGCATTCAGGGGGGCACTGAAGCTTTCTTT	CASIQGGTEAFF	TRBV12-3/TRBV12-4	TRBJ1-1	.	TRBD1
TGTGCCAGCAGCCAAGACCTCAGGCAGCCCCAGCATTTT	CASSQDLRQPQHF	TRBV4-2	TRBJ1-5	.	.
TGTGCCAGCAGTTCCCTGAGGAGTTACAATGAGCAGTTCTTC	CASSSLRSYNEQFF	TRBV27	TRBJ2-1	.	.